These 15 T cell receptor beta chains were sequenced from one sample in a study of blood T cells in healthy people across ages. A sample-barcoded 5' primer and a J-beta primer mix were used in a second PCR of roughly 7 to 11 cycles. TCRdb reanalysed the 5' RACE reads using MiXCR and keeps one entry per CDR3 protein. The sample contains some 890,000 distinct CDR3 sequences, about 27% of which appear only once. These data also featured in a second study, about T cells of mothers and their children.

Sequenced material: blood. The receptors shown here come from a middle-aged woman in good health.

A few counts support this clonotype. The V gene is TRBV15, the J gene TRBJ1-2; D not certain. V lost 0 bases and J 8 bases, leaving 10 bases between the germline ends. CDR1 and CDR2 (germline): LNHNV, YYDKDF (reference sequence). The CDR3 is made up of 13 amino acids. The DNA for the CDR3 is TGTGCCACCAGCAGAGATTTTCAGGAGGGCTACACCTTC. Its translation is CATSRDFQEGYTF.

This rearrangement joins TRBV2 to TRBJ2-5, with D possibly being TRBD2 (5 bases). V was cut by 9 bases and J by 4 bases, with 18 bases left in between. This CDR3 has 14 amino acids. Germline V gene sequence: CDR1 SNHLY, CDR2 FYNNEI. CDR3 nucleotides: TGTGCCAGTACGGACTGGGGATTTGTAGAGACCCAGTACTTC. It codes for CASTDWGFVETQYF. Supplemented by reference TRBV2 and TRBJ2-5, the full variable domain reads EPEVTQTPSHQVTQMGQEVILRCVPISNHLYFYWYRQILGQKVEFLVSFYNNEISEKSEIFDDQFSVERPDGSNFTLKIRSTKLEDSAMYFCASTDWGFVETQYFGPGTRLLVL.

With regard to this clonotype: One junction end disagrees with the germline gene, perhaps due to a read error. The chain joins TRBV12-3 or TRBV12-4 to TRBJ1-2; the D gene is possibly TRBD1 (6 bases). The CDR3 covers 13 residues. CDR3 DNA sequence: TGTGCCAGCAGTTTAGACAGTCTGGGGGGCTGCACCTTC. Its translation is CASSLDSLGGCTF.

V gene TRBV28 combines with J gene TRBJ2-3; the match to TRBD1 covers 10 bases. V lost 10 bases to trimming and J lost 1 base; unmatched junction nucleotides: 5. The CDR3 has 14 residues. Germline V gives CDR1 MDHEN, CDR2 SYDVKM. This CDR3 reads CATIGTGGTDTQYF. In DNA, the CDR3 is TGTGCCACGATTGGGACAGGGGGCACAGATACGCAGTATTTT. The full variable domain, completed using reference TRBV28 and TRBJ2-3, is DVKVTQSSRYLVKRTGEKVFLECVQDMDHENMFWYRQDPGLGLRLIYFSYDVKMKEKGDIPEGYSVSREKKERFSLILESASTNQTSMYLCATIGTGGTDTQYFGPGTRLTVL.

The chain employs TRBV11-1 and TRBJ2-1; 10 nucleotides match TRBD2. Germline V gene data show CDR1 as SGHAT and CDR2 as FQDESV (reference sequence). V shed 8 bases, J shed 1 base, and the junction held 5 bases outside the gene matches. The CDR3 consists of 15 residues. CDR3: CASDRSGGSYNEQFF. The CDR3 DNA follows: TGTGCCAGCGACCGTAGCGGGGGGTCCTACAATGAGCAGTTCTTC.

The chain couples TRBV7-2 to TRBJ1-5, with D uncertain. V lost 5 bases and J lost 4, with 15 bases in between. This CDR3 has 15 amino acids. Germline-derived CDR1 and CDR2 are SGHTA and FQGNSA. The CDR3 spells CASSDTGSRNQPQHF. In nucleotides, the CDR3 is TGTGCCAGCAGCGATACCGGGTCCCGTAATCAGCCCCAGCATTTT.

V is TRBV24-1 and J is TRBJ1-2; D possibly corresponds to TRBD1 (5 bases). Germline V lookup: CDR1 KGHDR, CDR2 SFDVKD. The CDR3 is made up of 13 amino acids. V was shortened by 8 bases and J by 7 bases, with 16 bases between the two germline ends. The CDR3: CATTDWDFRGYTF. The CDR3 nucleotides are TGTGCCACCACCGATTGGGACTTCCGTGGCTACACCTTC.

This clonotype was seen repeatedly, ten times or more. The CDR3: CAISAPGQGTYNEQFF. The CDR3 DNA reads TGTGCCATCAGTGCCCCGGGACAGGGGACCTACAATGAGCAGTTCTTC. This sequence joins TRBV10-3 and TRBJ2-1; 10 nucleotides match TRBD1. This CDR3 spans 16 amino acids. The germline V gene encodes CDR1 ENHRY and CDR2 SYGVKD. V was clipped by 4 bases and J by 2 bases; unmatched bases: 5.

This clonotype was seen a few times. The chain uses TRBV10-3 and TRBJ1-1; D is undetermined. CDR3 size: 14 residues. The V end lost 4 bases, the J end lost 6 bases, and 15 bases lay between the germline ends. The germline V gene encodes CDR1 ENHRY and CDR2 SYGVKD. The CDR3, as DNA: TGTGCCATCAGTGTCGGAGTGGGATCATCTGAAGCTTTCTTT. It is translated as CAISVGVGSSEAFF.

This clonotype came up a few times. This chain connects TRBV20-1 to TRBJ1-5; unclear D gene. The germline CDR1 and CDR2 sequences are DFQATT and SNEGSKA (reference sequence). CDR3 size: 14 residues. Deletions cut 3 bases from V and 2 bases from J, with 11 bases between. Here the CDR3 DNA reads TGCAGTGCTAGGGTAGGGAAGGGCAATCAGCCCCAGCATTTT. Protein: CSARVGKGNQPQHF.

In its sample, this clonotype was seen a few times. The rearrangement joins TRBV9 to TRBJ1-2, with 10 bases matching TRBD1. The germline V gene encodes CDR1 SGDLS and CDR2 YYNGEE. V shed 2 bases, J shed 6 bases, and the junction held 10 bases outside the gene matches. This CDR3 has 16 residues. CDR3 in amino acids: CASSVRTGGFSDGYTF. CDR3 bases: TGTGCCAGCAGCGTTAGGACAGGGGGGTTTTCGGATGGCTACACCTTC.

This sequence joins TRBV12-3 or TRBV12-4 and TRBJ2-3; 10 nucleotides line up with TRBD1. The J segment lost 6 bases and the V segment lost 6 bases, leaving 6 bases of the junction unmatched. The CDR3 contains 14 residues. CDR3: CASRSGQGFDTQYF. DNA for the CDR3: TGTGCCAGCAGATCGGGACAGGGGTTTGATACGCAGTATTTT.

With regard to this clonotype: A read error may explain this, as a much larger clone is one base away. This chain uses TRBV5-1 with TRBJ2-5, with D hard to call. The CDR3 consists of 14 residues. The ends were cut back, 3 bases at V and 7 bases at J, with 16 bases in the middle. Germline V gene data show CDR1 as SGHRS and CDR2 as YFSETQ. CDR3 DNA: TGCGCCAGCAGCTCGAGACAAACTGAAGGGACCCAGTACTTC. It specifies CASSSRQTEGTQYF.

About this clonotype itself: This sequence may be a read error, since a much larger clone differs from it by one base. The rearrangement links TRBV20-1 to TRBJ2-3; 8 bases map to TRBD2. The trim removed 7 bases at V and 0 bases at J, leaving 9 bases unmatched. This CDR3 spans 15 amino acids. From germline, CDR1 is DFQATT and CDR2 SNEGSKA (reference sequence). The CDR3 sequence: CSVLDRGGSTDTQYF. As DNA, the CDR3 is TGCAGTGTCCTGGACCGGGGGGGAAGCACAGATACGCAGTATTTT.

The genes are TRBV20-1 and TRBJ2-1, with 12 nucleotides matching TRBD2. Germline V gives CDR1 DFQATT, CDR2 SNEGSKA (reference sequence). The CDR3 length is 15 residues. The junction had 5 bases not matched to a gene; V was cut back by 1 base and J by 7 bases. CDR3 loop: CSARGLAGVLNEQFF. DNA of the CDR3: TGCAGTGCTAGAGGACTAGCGGGAGTTCTTAATGAGCAGTTCTTC.